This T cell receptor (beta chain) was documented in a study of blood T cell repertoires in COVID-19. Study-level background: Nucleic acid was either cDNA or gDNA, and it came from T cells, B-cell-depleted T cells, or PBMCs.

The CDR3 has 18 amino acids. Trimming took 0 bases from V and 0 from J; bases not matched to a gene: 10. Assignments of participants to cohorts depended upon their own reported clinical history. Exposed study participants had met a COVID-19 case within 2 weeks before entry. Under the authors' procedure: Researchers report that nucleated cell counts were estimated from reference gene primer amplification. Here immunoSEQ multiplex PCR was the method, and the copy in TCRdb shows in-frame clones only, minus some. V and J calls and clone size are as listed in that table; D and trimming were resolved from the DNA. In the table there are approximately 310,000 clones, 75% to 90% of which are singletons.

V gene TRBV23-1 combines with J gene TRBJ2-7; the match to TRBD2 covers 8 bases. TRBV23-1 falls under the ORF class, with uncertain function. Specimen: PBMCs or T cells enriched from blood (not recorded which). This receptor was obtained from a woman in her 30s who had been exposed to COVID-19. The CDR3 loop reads CASSQSGVAGPGSYEQYF. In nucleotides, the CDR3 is TGCGCCAGCAGTCAATCGGGGGTAGCGGGACCCGGCTCCTACGAGCAGTACTTC.